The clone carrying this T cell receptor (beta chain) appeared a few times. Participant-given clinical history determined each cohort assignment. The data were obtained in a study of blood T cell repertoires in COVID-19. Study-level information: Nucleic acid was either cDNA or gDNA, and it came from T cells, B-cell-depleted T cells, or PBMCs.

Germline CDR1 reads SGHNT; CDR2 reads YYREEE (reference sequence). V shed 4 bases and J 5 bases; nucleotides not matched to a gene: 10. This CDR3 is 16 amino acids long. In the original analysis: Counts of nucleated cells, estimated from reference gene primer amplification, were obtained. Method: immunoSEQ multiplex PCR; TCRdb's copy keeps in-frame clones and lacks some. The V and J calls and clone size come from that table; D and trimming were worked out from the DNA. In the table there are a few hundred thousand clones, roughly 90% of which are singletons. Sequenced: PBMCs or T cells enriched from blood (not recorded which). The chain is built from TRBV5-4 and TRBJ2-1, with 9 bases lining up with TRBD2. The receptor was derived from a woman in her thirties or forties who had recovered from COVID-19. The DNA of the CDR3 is TGTGCCAGCAGCCCCCCGGGGCTAGCGGGACACAATGAGCAGTTCTTC. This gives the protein CASSPPGLAGHNEQFF.